This T cell receptor beta chain emerged from a study of blood T cells in healthy people across ages. Points from the study as a whole: Donor CMV status, an unknown factor, possibly confounded changes in expanded clonotypes.

This clonotype was seen more than once but under ten times. Its antigen is unidentified. A J-beta primer mix and a sample-barcoded 5' primer were used in a second PCR of about 7 to 12 cycles. The template-switch adaptor, which had 12 random nucleotides, put a tag on each cDNA molecule. MiXCR, applied by TCRdb to the 5' RACE reads, yields one record per CDR3 protein. There are around 800,000 distinct CDR3 sequences in the sample; about 26% occur only once, and 3% lies in the top ten. Trimming left V 0 bases short and J 7 bases short, with 15 bases between. Germline V gene lookup returns CDR1 LGHNA and CDR2 YNFKEQ. The CDR3 length is 15 residues. The data also belong to a second study, concerning T cells of mothers and their children.

Source material: blood. This TCR was recovered from a boy under 18 in good health. This chain uses TRBV4-2 with TRBJ2-5; TRBD2 might be the D (6 bases). The CDR3 coding sequence is TGTGCCAGCAGCCAAGATGTGAGCGGGCTGGGGACCCAGTACTTC. Its protein is CASSQDVSGLGTQYF.